Each of the 13 T cell receptor beta chains below was sequenced from the same sample in a study of blood T cell repertoires in COVID-19. Libraries were prepared by immunoSEQ multiplex PCR; TCRdb keeps only in-frame clonotypes and omits some of them. The sample holds some 200,000 clones; around four fifths are singletons and the top ten take about 6%. The sample consisted of peripheral blood. Receptors originate from a woman between 40 and 55 years old with acute or convalescent COVID-19.

The gene calls are TRBV5-4 and TRBJ1-1; D is undetermined. This CDR3 has 13 amino acids. The germline CDR1 and CDR2 sequences are SGHNT and YYREEE (reference sequence). Trimming pared 5 bases from V and 3 bases from J, leaving 11 bases between. In nucleotides, the CDR3 is TGTGCCAGCAGGTATATCCGGGACACTGAAGCTTTCTTT. Its protein is CASRYIRDTEAFF.

The gene calls are TRBV3-1 (or the pseudogene TRBV3-2) and TRBJ2-1; 12 nucleotides align to TRBD2. The germline CDR1 and CDR2 sequences are LGHDT and YNNKEL (reference sequence). The CDR3 is 14 residues long. J was trimmed by 7 bases and V by 4 bases; bases with no gene match: 2. The DNA of the CDR3 is TGTGCCAGCAGCCCGGGGACTAGCGGGAATGAGCAGTTCTTC. It codes for CASSPGTSGNEQFF.

V is TRBV4-2 and J is TRBJ2-1, with a weak D call TRBD2 (5 bases). This CDR3 is built from 15 residues. Trimming took off 0 bases at V and 10 bases at J, with 16 bases between the two ends. CDR1 is LGHNA and CDR2 is YNFKEQ in the germline V gene. The chain's CDR3 is CASSQDGSAGMEQFF. The CDR3 DNA sequence: TGTGCCAGCAGCCAAGATGGGTCAGCCGGGATGGAGCAGTTCTTC.

The gene calls are TRBV5-1 and TRBJ1-4; TRBD1 matches 7 bases. Germline V CDR1 and CDR2: SGHRS, YFSETQ. J gave up 7 bases and V 5 bases, and 8 bases lay outside the gene matches. The CDR3 sequence is 14 residues long. Here the CDR3 reads CASSTGALGEKLFF. Here the CDR3 DNA reads TGCGCCAGCAGTACAGGGGCGCTTGGTGAAAAACTGTTTTTT.

The rearrangement joins TRBV11-2 to TRBJ2-1; perhaps TRBD2 as D (6 bases). V lost 5 bases to trimming and J lost 0 bases, with 14 bases between them. The germline V gene encodes CDR1 SGHAT and CDR2 FQNNGV. This CDR3 is 16 amino acids long. The CDR3 region has the DNA TGTGCCAGCAGCCCCCTTGACGGGAGCTCCTACAATGAGCAGTTCTTC. This encodes CASSPLDGSSYNEQFF. Combining the CDR3 with reference TRBV11-2 and TRBJ2-1 gives the whole variable domain EAGVAQSPRYKIIEKRQSVAFWCNPISGHATLYWYQQILGQGPKLLIQFQNNGVVDDSQLPKDRFSAERLKGVDSTLKIQPAKLEDSAVYLCASSPLDGSSYNEQFFGPGTRLTVL.

V gene TRBV5-4 combines with J gene TRBJ2-1; 7 nucleotides align to TRBD1. This CDR3 contains 18 residues. Germline V gene lookup returns CDR1 SGHNT and CDR2 YYREEE (reference sequence). V lost 0 bases and J lost 1; bases outside the gene matches: 10. Here the CDR3 DNA reads TGTGCCAGCAGCTTGGGCCAAGGGGGCGGGCATTCCTACAATGAGCAGTTCTTC. Its translation is CASSLGQGGGHSYNEQFF.

The chain links TRBV6-6 to TRBJ1-3, with D tentatively TRBD1 (5 bases). The CDR3 has 13 amino acids. CDR1 MNHNY and CDR2 SVGAGI come from the germline V gene (reference sequence). Deletions cut 6 bases from V and 4 bases from J, with 10 bases between. CDR3 in DNA: TGTGCCAGCAGGCGGGACGGAGGAAACACCATATATTTT. It specifies CASRRDGGNTIYF.

The chain has TRBV13 and TRBJ1-3; D gene ambiguous. The CDR3 is 14 amino acids. Trimming shortened V by 4 bases and J by 0 bases, and 7 bases separated the two germline ends. Germline assignment: CDR1 PRHDT and CDR2 FYEKMQ (reference sequence). The CDR3 loop reads CASSSYSSGNTIYF. The CDR3 coding sequence is TGTGCCAGCAGCTCCTACAGCTCTGGAAACACCATATATTTT.

V usage is TRBV27 and J usage is TRBJ2-1; D remains ambiguous. V was shortened by 4 bases and J by 6 bases, with 4 bases between the two germline ends. This CDR3 spans 11 amino acids. Germline assignment: CDR1 MNHEY and CDR2 SMNVEV (reference sequence). The CDR3 region has the DNA TGTGCCAGCAGTTACAGCAATGAGCAGTTCTTC. Translating gives CASSYSNEQFF.

V and J are TRBV5-1 and TRBJ2-5; no clear D. V was pared by 2 bases and J by 4 bases, with 27 bases between. Germline-derived CDR1 and CDR2 are SGHRS and YFSETQ. The CDR3 loop spans 19 amino acids. The chain's CDR3 is CASSFHDSRMRQIGETQYF. Written as DNA, the CDR3 is TGCGCCAGCAGCTTCCACGATAGTCGTATGCGACAAATTGGAGAGACCCAGTACTTC.

This clone was picked up one time. The chain joins TRBV30 to TRBJ2-7; tentative D call: TRBD2 (5 bases). CDR3 length equals 11 residues. The ends were cut back, 4 bases at V and 6 bases at J, with 10 bases in the middle. Per the germline V gene, CDR1 is GTSNPN and CDR2 is SVGIG (reference sequence). CDR3 sequence: CAWIEGSEQYF. CDR3 DNA: TGTGCCTGGATCGAGGGTTCCGAGCAGTACTTC.

CDR3 residues: CSAPFRETQYF. In DNA, the CDR3 is TGCAGTGCCCCGTTCCGTGAGACCCAGTACTTC. V and J are TRBV20-1 and TRBJ2-5; D remains ambiguous. The germline CDR1 and CDR2 sequences are DFQATT and SNEGSKA (reference sequence). The CDR3 has 11 residues. V was pared by 6 bases and J by 5 bases, with 10 bases between.

The chain is built from TRBV5-1 and TRBJ2-7; 9 bases match TRBD1. This CDR3 contains 16 residues. From germline, CDR1 is SGHRS and CDR2 YFSETQ. The J segment lost 4 bases and the V segment lost 0 bases, leaving 8 bases of the junction unmatched. CDR3 region: CASSLDRGLLGYEQYF. CDR3 nucleotide sequence: TGCGCCAGCAGCTTGGACAGGGGGCTCCTCGGGTACGAGCAGTACTTC.